This TCR beta chain was sequenced in a study of T-cell memory formation after mild COVID-19. General study points: Clones that got smaller from day 15 to 85 had even CD4/CD8, while clones growing later tipped toward CD4+. Second-wave clones that peaked on day 37 lacked confirmed SARS-CoV-2 specificity.

The germline V gene encodes CDR1 MNHEY and CDR2 SMNVEV (reference sequence). V lost 6 bases and J lost 4; bases outside the gene matches: 11. The CDR3 runs to 15 residues. UMIs and sample barcodes were carried by the TCR alpha and TCR beta cDNA libraries that 5'RACE produced using constant-segment primers. MiXCR, applied by TCRdb to the 5' RACE reads, yields one record per CDR3 protein. This sample has 70,000 to 100,000 distinct CDR3 sequences, with around 13% found just once. This clonotype was recorded a few times. The target antigen is unknown. The sequenced sample consisted of PBMCs or a T cell subset sorted from them (not recorded which). The source of this sequence is an adult woman who had mild COVID-19 (a few samples of this study predate the infection). Cell type and time point are not known. The chain uses TRBV27 and TRBJ2-7, with 8 bases lining up with TRBD2. CDR3 DNA: TGTGCCAGCAGCCCCTCGGGCGGGGGGTGGTACGAGCAGTACTTC. Amino acid sequence: CASSPSGGGWYEQYF.